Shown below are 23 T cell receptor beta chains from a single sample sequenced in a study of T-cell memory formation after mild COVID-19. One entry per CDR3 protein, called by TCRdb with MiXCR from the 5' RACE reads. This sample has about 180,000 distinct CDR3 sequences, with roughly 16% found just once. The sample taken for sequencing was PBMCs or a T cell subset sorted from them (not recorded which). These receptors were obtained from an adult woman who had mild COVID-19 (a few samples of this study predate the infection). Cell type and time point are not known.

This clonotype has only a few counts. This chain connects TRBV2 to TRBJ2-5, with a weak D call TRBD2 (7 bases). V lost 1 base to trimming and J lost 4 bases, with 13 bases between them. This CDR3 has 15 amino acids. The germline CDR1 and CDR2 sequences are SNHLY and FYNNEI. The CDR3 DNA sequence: TGTGCCAGCAGTGAAGTTGGACAGCGGGGAGAGACCCAGTACTTC. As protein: CASSEVGQRGETQYF.

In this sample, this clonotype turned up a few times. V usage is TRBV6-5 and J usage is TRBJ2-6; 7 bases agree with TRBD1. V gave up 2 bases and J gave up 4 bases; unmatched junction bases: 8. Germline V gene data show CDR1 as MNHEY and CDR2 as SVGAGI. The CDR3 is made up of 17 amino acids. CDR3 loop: CASSYTYRGPGANVLTF. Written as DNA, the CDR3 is TGTGCCAGCAGTTACACTTACAGGGGACCCGGGGCCAACGTCCTGACTTTC.

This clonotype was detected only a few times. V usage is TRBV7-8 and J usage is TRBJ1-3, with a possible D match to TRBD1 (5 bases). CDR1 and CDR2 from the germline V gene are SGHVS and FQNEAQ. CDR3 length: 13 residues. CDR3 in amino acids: CASRGHSGNTIYF. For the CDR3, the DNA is TGTGCGTCCCGGGGCCACAGTGGAAACACCATATATTTT.

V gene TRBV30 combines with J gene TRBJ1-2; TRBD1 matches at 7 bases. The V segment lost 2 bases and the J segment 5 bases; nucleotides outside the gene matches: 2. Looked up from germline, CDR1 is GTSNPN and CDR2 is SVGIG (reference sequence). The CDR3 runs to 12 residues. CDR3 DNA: TGTGCCTGGAGTCGACAGGGTTATGGCTACACCTTC. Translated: CAWSRQGYGYTF.

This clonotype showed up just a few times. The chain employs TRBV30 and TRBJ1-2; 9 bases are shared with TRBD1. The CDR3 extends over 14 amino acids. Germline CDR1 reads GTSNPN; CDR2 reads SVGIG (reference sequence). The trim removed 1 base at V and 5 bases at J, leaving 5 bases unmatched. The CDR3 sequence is CAWSDRGRGYGYTF. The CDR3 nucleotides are TGTGCCTGGAGTGACAGGGGGCGCGGGTATGGCTACACCTTC.

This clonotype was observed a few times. CDR3 bases: TGTGCCAGCAGCGAAACTAGCGGGAGATATTATGAGCAGTTCTTC. It codes for CASSETSGRYYEQFF. The chain recombines TRBV6-5 with TRBJ2-1; 11 bases are a match to TRBD2. The CDR3 has 15 amino acids. The V and J ends lost 6 bases and 8 bases, in that order; junction bases with no gene match: 9. CDR1 MNHEY and CDR2 SVGAGI come from the germline V gene.

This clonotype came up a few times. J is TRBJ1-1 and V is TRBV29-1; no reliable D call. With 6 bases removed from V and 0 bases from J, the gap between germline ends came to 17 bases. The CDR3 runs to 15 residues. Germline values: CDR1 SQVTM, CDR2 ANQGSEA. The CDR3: CSVHPLLTLNTEAFF. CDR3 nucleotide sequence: TGCAGCGTCCATCCACTTCTCACCTTGAACACTGAAGCTTTCTTT.

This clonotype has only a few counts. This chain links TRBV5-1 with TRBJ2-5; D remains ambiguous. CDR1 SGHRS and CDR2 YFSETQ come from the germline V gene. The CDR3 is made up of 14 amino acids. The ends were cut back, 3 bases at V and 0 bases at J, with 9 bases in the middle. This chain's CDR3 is CASSSRTDQETQYF. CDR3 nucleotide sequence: TGCGCCAGCAGCTCGCGGACGGACCAAGAGACCCAGTACTTC.

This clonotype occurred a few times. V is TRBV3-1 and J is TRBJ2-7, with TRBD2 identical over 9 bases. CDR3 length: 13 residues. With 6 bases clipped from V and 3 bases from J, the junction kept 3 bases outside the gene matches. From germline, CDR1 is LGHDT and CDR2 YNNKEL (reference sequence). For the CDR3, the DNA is TGTGCCAGCAGACGTAGCGGGGGCTACGAGCAGTACTTC. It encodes CASRRSGGYEQYF.

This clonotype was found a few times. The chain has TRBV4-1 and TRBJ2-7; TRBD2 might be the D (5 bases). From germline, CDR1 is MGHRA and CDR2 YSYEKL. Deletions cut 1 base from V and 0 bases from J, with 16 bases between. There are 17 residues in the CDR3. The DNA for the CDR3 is TGCGCCAGCAGCCAAGTGGGTTTGAGGGAAGGCTCCTACGAGCAGTACTTC. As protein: CASSQVGLREGSYEQYF.

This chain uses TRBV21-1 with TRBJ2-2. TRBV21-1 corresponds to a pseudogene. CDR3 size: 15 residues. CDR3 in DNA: TGTGCCAGCAGCACTGAGACATTTTTCACCGGGGAGCTGTTTTTT. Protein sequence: CASSTETFFTGELFF.

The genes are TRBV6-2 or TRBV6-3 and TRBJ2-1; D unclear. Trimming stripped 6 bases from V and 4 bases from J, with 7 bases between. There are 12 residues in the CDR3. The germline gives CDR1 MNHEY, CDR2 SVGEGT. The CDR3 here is CASSRPYNEQFF. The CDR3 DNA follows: TGTGCCAGCAGCCGGCCATACAATGAGCAGTTCTTC.

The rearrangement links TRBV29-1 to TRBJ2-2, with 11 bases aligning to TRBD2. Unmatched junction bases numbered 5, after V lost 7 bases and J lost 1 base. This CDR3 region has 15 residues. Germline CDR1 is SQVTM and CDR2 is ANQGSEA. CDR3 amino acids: CSAQGTSGNTGELFF. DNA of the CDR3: TGCAGCGCTCAAGGGACTAGCGGGAACACCGGGGAGCTGTTTTTT.

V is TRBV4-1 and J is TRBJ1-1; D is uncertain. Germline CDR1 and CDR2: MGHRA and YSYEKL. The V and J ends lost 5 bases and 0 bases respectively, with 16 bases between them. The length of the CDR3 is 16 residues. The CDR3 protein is CASSSPRRLMNTEAFF. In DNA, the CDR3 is TGCGCCAGCAGCTCCCCCCGTAGACTGATGAACACTGAAGCTTTCTTT.

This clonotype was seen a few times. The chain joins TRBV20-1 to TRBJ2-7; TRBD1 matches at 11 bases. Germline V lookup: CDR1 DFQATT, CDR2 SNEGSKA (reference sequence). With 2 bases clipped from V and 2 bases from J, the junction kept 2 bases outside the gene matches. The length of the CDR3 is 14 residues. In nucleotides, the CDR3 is TGCAGTGCTAGACCGGGACAGGGGGCCTACGAGCAGTACTTC. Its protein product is CSARPGQGAYEQYF.

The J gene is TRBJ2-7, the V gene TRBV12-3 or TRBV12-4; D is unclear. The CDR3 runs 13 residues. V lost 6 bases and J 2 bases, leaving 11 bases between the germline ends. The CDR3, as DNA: TGTGCCAGCAGCCCAGAAGGGACCTACGAGCAGTACTTC. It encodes CASSPEGTYEQYF.

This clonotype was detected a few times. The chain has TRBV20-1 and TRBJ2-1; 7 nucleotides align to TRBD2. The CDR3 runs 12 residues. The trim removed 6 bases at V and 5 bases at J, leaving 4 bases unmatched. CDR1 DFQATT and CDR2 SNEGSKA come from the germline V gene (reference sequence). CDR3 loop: CSAAGPNNEQFF. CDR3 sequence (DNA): TGCAGTGCAGCGGGACCAAACAATGAGCAGTTCTTC.

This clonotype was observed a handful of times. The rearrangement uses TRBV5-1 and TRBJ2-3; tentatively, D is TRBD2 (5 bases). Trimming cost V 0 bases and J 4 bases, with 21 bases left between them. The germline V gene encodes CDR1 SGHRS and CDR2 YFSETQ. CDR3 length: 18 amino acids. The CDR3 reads CASSLGQDFFVAADTQYF. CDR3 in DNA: TGCGCCAGCAGCTTGGGGCAGGACTTCTTCGTTGCTGCAGATACGCAGTATTTT.

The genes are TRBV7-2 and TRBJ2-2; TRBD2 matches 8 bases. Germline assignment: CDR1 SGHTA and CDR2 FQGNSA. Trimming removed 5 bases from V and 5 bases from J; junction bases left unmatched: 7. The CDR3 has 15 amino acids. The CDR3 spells CASSPGRGGTGELFF. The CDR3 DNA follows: TGTGCCAGCAGCCCGGGACGGGGGGGTACCGGGGAGCTGTTTTTT. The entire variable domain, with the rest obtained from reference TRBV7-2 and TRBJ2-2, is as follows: GAGVSQSPSNKVTEKGKDVELRCDPISGHTALYWYRQSLGQGLEFLIYFQGNSAPDKSGLPSDRFSAERTGGSVSTLTIQRTQQEDSAVYLCASSPGRGGTGELFFGEGSRLTVL.

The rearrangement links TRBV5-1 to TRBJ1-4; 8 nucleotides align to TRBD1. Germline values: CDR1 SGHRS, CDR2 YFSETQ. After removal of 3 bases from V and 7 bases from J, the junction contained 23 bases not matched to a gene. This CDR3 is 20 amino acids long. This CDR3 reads CASSSSLRGQGGRLGEKLFF. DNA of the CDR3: TGCGCCAGCAGCTCCTCACTACGTGGACAGGGCGGAAGGTTGGGTGAAAAACTGTTTTTT.

Written as DNA, the CDR3 is TGTGCCATCAGTCGAAGTAATGAGCAGTTCTTC. Its translation is CAISRSNEQFF. The chain has TRBV10-3 and TRBJ2-1; D call uncertain. This CDR3 region has 11 residues. Germline CDR1 and CDR2: ENHRY and SYGVKD. Trimming left V 5 bases short and J 7 bases short, with 6 bases between.

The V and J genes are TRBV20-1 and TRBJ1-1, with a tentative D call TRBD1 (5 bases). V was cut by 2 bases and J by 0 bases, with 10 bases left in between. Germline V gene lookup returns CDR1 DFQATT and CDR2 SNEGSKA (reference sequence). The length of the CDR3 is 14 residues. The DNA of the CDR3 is TGCAGTGCTAGAACAGGTCCACTGAACACTGAAGCTTTCTTT. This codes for CSARTGPLNTEAFF.

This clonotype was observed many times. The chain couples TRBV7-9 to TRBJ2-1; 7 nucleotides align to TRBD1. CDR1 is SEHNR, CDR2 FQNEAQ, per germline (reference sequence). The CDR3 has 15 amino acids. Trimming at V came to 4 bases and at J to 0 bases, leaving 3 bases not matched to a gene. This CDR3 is CASSSGTDSYNEQFF. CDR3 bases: TGTGCCAGCAGCTCCGGGACAGACTCCTACAATGAGCAGTTCTTC. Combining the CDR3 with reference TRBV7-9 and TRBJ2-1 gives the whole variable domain DTGVSQNPRHKITKRGQNVTFRCDPISEHNRLYWYRQTLGQGPEFLTYFQNEAQLEKSRLLSDRFSAERPKGSFSTLEIQRTEQGDSAMYLCASSSGTDSYNEQFFGPGTRLTVL.